These 15 T cell receptor beta chains came from one sample sequenced in a study of blood T cells in healthy people across ages. A second PCR, run for roughly 6 to 11 cycles, used a sample-barcoded 5' primer plus a J-beta primer mix. TCRdb re-derived calls from the 5' RACE reads in MiXCR, one entry per CDR3 protein. This table has just over 1 million distinct CDR3 sequences, around 45% appearing once. The sequencing input was blood. The receptors here all came from a woman aged 60 to 75 in good health.

The chain uses TRBV20-1 and TRBJ2-7; no clear D gene. V gave up 2 bases and J gave up 6 bases, with 17 bases separating them. Germline CDR1 and CDR2: DFQATT and SNEGSKA (reference sequence). This CDR3 is built from 14 residues. The DNA of the CDR3 is TGCAGTGCTAGATCCTCTTTCGGGCGCGGCGAGCAGTACTTC. Amino acid sequence: CSARSSFGRGEQYF.

The genes are TRBV13 and TRBJ2-1; TRBD2 matches at 9 bases. V lost 5 bases and J lost 6; bases outside the gene matches: 17. The CDR3 contains 18 residues. Germline V lookup: CDR1 PRHDT, CDR2 FYEKMQ (reference sequence). In DNA form, the CDR3 reads TGTGCCAGCAGCCCCTATCCCCCGAGCGGGAGGTCGGGCAATGAGCAGTTCTTC. This gives the protein CASSPYPPSGRSGNEQFF.

This chain joins TRBV3-1 and TRBJ1-1; no reliable D call. The CDR3 has 14 amino acids. V was shortened by 4 bases and J by 0 bases, with 9 bases between the two germline ends. Looked up from germline, CDR1 is LGHDT and CDR2 is YNNKEL (reference sequence). The chain's CDR3 is CASSPRMMNTEAFF. The CDR3 nucleotides are TGTGCCAGCAGCCCTAGGATGATGAACACTGAAGCTTTCTTT.

The chain recombines TRBV9 with TRBJ2-1; D call uncertain. Germline V CDR1 and CDR2: SGDLS, YYNGEE. V lost 4 bases, J lost 7 bases, and 12 bases lay in between. The length of the CDR3 is 13 residues. The DNA of the CDR3 is TGTGCCAGCAGCCCTAAGACGCCGAATGAGCAGTTCTTC. This encodes CASSPKTPNEQFF. The variable domain in full, with the rest retrieved from reference TRBV9 and TRBJ2-1, is DSGVTQTPKHLITATGQRVTLRCSPRSGDLSVYWYQQSLDQGLQFLIQYYNGEERAKGNILERFSAQQFPDLHSELNLSSLELGDSALYFCASSPKTPNEQFFGPGTRLTVL.

This chain links TRBV20-1 with TRBJ2-5; D remains unclear. The tail of the sequence fits TRBJ2-7 better, so the J call may be wrong. The CDR3 has 12 residues. CDR1 DFQATT and CDR2 SNEGSKA come from the germline V gene (reference sequence). The CDR3 region has the DNA TGCAGTGCCCGTAAGGTAACCTACGAGCAGTACTTC. Its protein product is CSARKVTYEQYF.

The chain carries TRBV2 and TRBJ2-7; no clear D gene. V shed 7 bases and J shed 2 bases, with 12 bases lying between them. CDR1 SNHLY and CDR2 FYNNEI come from the germline V gene. CDR3 length: 13 residues. Here the CDR3 DNA reads TGTGCCAGCACCGAAGATCGTGCCTACGAGCAGTACTTC. This sequence encodes CASTEDRAYEQYF.

The chain recombines TRBV6-6 with TRBJ2-5; perhaps TRBD1 as D (6 bases). The DNA end is a closer match to TRBJ2-7, so the J assignment may be wrong. This CDR3 has 14 residues. Germline CDR1 MNHNY, CDR2 SVGAGI (reference sequence). CDR3 residues: CASSYLPRGYEQYF. CDR3 bases: TGTGCCAGCAGTTACCTCCCCAGGGGATACGAGCAGTACTTC.

The rearrangement links TRBV3-1 to TRBJ2-3, with no clear D. The CDR3 runs to 16 residues. CDR1 is LGHDT, CDR2 YNNKEL, per germline (reference sequence). Trimming took off 2 bases at V and 0 bases at J, with 12 bases between the two ends. The CDR3 DNA reads as TGTGCCAGCAGCCAATTCAGGCCCACTAGCACAGATACGCAGTATTTT. Amino acid sequence: CASSQFRPTSTDTQYF.

This chain joins TRBV7-6 and TRBJ2-3; tentative D call: TRBD2 (5 bases). Trimming removed 5 bases from V and 2 bases from J, with 17 bases in between. Germline CDR1 SGHVS, CDR2 FNYEAQ. This CDR3 has 16 amino acids. CDR3 bases: TGTGCCAGCAGCCCCGAGGGCAGCGGAATCACAGATACGCAGTATTTT. Translated: CASSPEGSGITDTQYF.

This clonotype was seen more than once but under ten times. The chain recombines TRBV7-9 with TRBJ2-3; 11 positions match TRBD1. V was pared by 5 bases and J by 3 bases, with 4 bases of the junction left unmatched. The CDR3 is made up of 15 amino acids. CDR1 is SEHNR and CDR2 is FQNEAQ in the germline V gene (reference sequence). As DNA, the CDR3 is TGTGCCAGCAGCGTCGGACAGGGGGCAACAGATACGCAGTATTTT. Amino acid sequence: CASSVGQGATDTQYF. Full variable domain (missing parts from reference TRBV7-9 and TRBJ2-3): DTGVSQNPRHKITKRGQNVTFRCDPISEHNRLYWYRQTLGQGPEFLTYFQNEAQLEKSRLLSDRFSAERPKGSFSTLEIQRTEQGDSAMYLCASSVGQGATDTQYFGPGTRLTVL.

There are a few counts of this clonotype. This chain links TRBV29-1 with TRBJ2-5; no firm D call. This CDR3 comprises 10 residues. V was trimmed by 3 bases and J by 11 bases, leaving 10 bases between them. Germline V gives CDR1 SQVTM, CDR2 ANQGSEA. The CDR3 reads CSVEVGEQYF. The CDR3 coding sequence is TGCAGCGTTGAGGTGGGTGAGCAGTACTTC.

The rearrangement uses TRBV2 and TRBJ1-5; D gene unclear. CDR1 and CDR2 from the germline V gene are SNHLY and FYNNEI. CDR3 length: 13 amino acids. The V and J ends lost 6 bases and 4 bases respectively, with 10 bases between them. The CDR3 nucleotides read TGTGCCAGCAGCCCTACATTAAATCAGCCCCAGCATTTT. This translates into CASSPTLNQPQHF.

This clonotype was seen only a few times. The chain uses TRBV20-1 and TRBJ2-5; D is unresolved. The ends were cut back, 3 bases at V and 2 bases at J, with 7 bases in the middle. The CDR3 covers 12 residues. The germline gives CDR1 DFQATT, CDR2 SNEGSKA (reference sequence). The CDR3: CSARAQQETQYF. CDR3 nucleotide sequence: TGCAGTGCTAGGGCACAGCAAGAGACCCAGTACTTC.

This clonotype was counted a few times. This chain uses TRBV5-1 with TRBJ1-1; tentative D call: TRBD1 (6 bases). Germline V gene data show CDR1 as SGHRS and CDR2 as YFSETQ. The CDR3 runs 16 residues. Between the trimmed V and J ends, which lost 3 bases and 1 base, there was a span of 16 bases. The DNA for the CDR3 is TGCGCCAGCAGCTCCGTGCCGGGACACTCGAACACTGAAGCTTTCTTT. Protein product: CASSSVPGHSNTEAFF.

This clonotype is medium-sized (0.01 to 0.1%) within its sample. The genes are TRBV7-2 and TRBJ2-3; 8 bases line up with TRBD2. V was pared by 2 bases and J by 2 bases, with 12 bases of the junction left unmatched. The CDR3 covers 18 residues. Germline-derived CDR1 and CDR2 are SGHTA and FQGNSA. Here the CDR3 reads CASSLYMAGGGITDTQYF. Written as DNA, the CDR3 is TGTGCCAGCAGCTTATATATGGCGGGAGGAGGAATCACAGATACGCAGTATTTT.